These T cell receptor beta chains were read from a single sample in a study of cytomegalovirus exposure and HLA in healthy donors. This table comes from immunoSEQ multiplex PCR, and its TCRdb copy is limited to in-frame clones, with some not included. The table records some 120,000 clones, around 77% of them present only once. Material: PBMCs. The receptors come from a woman in her 40s in good health and CMV-seropositive. Each CDR3 is given with its conserved first and last residue. D genes are given only for firm matches. Some rows mark clone size as missing; the rest say once, few, many or name a class of expanded clone.

CDR3,DNA,size,D,J,V
CASSLQGDTIYF,TGTGCCAGCAGCTTACAAGGGGACACCATATATTTT,-,-,TRBJ1-3,TRBV13
CASRRSYNEQFF,TGTGCCAGCAGACGTAGCTACAATGAGCAGTTCTTC,-,-,TRBJ2-1,TRBV28
CASGRNSYEQYF,TGCGCCAGCGGGAGAAACTCCTACGAGCAGTACTTC,few,-,TRBJ2-7,TRBV10-1
CASSTSNLGTGGRSPLHF,TGTGCCAGCAGTACAAGTAACCTCGGGACAGGGGGAAGGTCACCCCTCCACTTT,few,TRBD1,TRBJ1-6,TRBV2
CASSQGGEQYF,TGTGCCAGCAGTCAAGGGGGAGAGCAGTACTTC,-,-,TRBJ2-7,TRBV6-6
CASSQGEVYEQYF,TGTGCCAGCAGTCAGGGGGAGGTATACGAGCAGTACTTC,-,-,TRBJ2-7,TRBV6-5
CASSQGAGGSLHF,TGTGCCAGCAGCCAAGGAGCGGGGGGAAGCCTCCACTTT,-,-,TRBJ1-6,TRBV14
CASSIWGLAGDYTDTQYF,TGTGCCAGTAGTATTTGGGGACTAGCGGGAGATTACACAGATACGCAGTATTTT,-,TRBD2,TRBJ2-3,TRBV19
CASSRTGDSYNEQFF,TGTGCCAGTAGTCGAACAGGGGACTCCTACAATGAGCAGTTCTTC,-,TRBD1,TRBJ2-1,TRBV19
CASSQSRGMGNQPQHF,TGCGCCAGCAGTCAATCGCGGGGGATGGGCAATCAGCCCCAGCATTTT,once,-,TRBJ1-5,TRBV23-1
CASSQIQGATEAFF,TGCGCCAGCAGCCAGATACAGGGGGCAACTGAAGCTTTCTTT,-,TRBD1,TRBJ1-1,TRBV4-1
CASSVSGTPMNTEAFF,TGTGCCAGCAGCGTCTCCGGGACTCCAATGAACACTGAAGCTTTCTTT,-,-,TRBJ1-1,TRBV9
CASSRSGSDTGELFF,TGTGCCAGTAGTCGTAGCGGGAGTGATACCGGGGAGCTGTTTTTT,-,TRBD2,TRBJ2-2,TRBV19
CASSLDYQLANNEQFF,TGTGCCAGCAGCTTAGATTATCAACTAGCCAACAATGAGCAGTTCTTC,-,-,TRBJ2-1,TRBV11-2
CASSSTPNTGELFF,TGTGCCAGCAGCTCGACACCGAACACCGGGGAGCTGTTTTTT,-,-,TRBJ2-2,TRBV7-9
CASRYRDRIRTTNEKLFF,TGTGCCAGCAGGTACCGGGACAGGATACGAACAACTAATGAAAAACTGTTTTTT,-,TRBD1,TRBJ1-4,TRBV28
CASSKGKGVSNQPQHF,TGTGCCAGCAGCAAAGGGAAGGGGGTTAGCAATCAGCCCCAGCATTTT,-,-,TRBJ1-5,TRBV21-1
CASSLGGSGINEQYF,TGTGCCAGCAGCCTGGGGGGTAGCGGGATAAACGAGCAGTACTTC,-,TRBD2,TRBJ2-7,TRBV7-3
CASSILTGGTEAFF,TGTGCCAGCAGTATTTTGACAGGGGGCACTGAAGCTTTCTTT,-,TRBD1,TRBJ1-1,TRBV28
CASSYRSALFTDTQYF,TGTGCCAGCAGTTATCGATCCGCTCTATTCACAGATACGCAGTATTTT,-,-,TRBJ2-3,TRBV6-6
CASSLHRGTGNTIYF,TGTGCCAGCAGTCTTCATAGGGGTACTGGAAACACCATATATTTT,few,-,TRBJ1-3,TRBV7-2
CASSMAGAADTQYF,TGTGCCAGTAGTATGGCGGGGGCCGCAGATACGCAGTATTTT,-,-,TRBJ2-3,TRBV19
CASGRGNNQPQHF,TGTGCCAGCGGCAGGGGGAACAATCAGCCCCAGCATTTT,-,TRBD1,TRBJ1-5,TRBV2
CASSQEPTGTGTGELFF,TGCGCCAGCAGCCAAGAGCCGACAGGGACGGGCACCGGGGAGCTGTTTTTT,-,TRBD1,TRBJ2-2,TRBV4-1
CASSAGLAGGWGEQFF,TGTGCCAGCAGCGCCGGACTAGCGGGAGGTTGGGGTGAGCAGTTCTTC,once,TRBD2,TRBJ2-1,TRBV9
CSGGGAYVAFF,TGCAGCGGGGGAGGGGCCTATGTCGCTTTCTTT,-,-,TRBJ1-1,TRBV29-1
CASSQTRQGSYEQYF,TGTGCCAGCAGTCAGACCCGACAGGGCTCCTACGAGCAGTACTTC,-,TRBD1,TRBJ2-7,TRBV6-1
CASSFRTGGIRDGYTF,TGTGCCAGCAGTTTTAGGACAGGGGGCATTAGGGATGGCTACACCTTC,-,TRBD1,TRBJ1-2,TRBV28
CAWKEGSYEQYF,TGTGCCTGGAAGGAGGGTTCCTACGAGCAGTACTTC,-,-,TRBJ2-7,TRBV30
CASSFHQGAGNQPQHF,TGTGCCAGCAGTTTCCATCAGGGGGCCGGCAATCAGCCCCAGCATTTT,-,TRBD1,TRBJ1-5,TRBV27
CASSPTGYNEQFF,TGTGCCAGCAGCCCCACGGGATACAATGAGCAGTTCTTC,-,-,TRBJ2-1,TRBV6-6
CSVAQAYTGELFF,TGCAGCGTTGCCCAGGCCTACACCGGGGAGCTGTTTTTT,-,-,TRBJ2-2,TRBV29-1
CASSPGAATDTQYF,TGTGCCAGCTCACCAGGGGCAGCCACAGATACGCAGTATTTT,-,-,TRBJ2-3,TRBV18
CASSPRQGGLIFTEAFF,TGTGCCAGCAGTCCCCGGCAGGGTGGCTTGATATTCACTGAAGCTTTCTTT,-,-,TRBJ1-1,TRBV28
CASSGEGTNTGELFF,TGTGCCAGCAGTGGGGAGGGTACGAACACCGGGGAGCTGTTTTTT,-,TRBD2,TRBJ2-2,TRBV2
CASSYPGQGGNEQFF,TGTGCCAGCAGTTACCCCGGACAGGGTGGGAATGAGCAGTTCTTC,-,TRBD1,TRBJ2-1,TRBV6-5
CAIGDPGLAGVEQFF,TGTGCCATCGGAGACCCGGGACTAGCCGGGGTTGAGCAGTTCTTC,-,TRBD2,TRBJ2-1,TRBV10-3
CASSHMDSYNEQFF,TGTGCCAGCAGTCATATGGACTCTTACAATGAGCAGTTCTTC,-,-,TRBJ2-1,TRBV27
CASGYGGTNEKLFF,TGTGCCAGCGGGTACGGGGGGACTAATGAAAAACTGTTTTTT,-,-,TRBJ1-4,TRBV2
CASSLRGGDTGELFF,TGTGCCAGCAGCTTAAGGGGAGGGGACACCGGGGAGCTGTTTTTT,-,TRBD2,TRBJ2-2,TRBV7-9
CAITRGNEQFF,TGTGCCATCACTAGGGGCAATGAGCAGTTCTTC,few,-,TRBJ2-1,TRBV10-3
CAWSYRGLEEKLFF,TGTGCCTGGAGTTACAGGGGGCTGGAGGAAAAACTGTTTTTT,-,TRBD1,TRBJ1-4,TRBV30
CASLELGARNIEAFF,TGTGCCAGCCTAGAGCTGGGGGCGAGGAACATTGAAGCTTTCTTT,-,-,TRBJ1-1,TRBV28
CASSLSGTPQETQYF,TGCGCCAGCAGCTTGTCCGGGACACCTCAAGAGACCCAGTACTTC,-,-,TRBJ2-5,TRBV5-1
CASSDLGQGKDGYTF,TGTGCCAGCAGCGACTTGGGACAGGGCAAGGACGGCTACACCTTC,-,TRBD1,TRBJ1-2,TRBV6-1
CASSEDRTNYNSPLHF,TGTGCCAGCAGTGAAGACAGGACGAACTATAATTCACCCCTCCACTTT,once,-,TRBJ1-6,TRBV2
CASSGTSGSTDTQYF,TGTGCCAGCAGCGGGACTAGCGGGAGCACAGATACGCAGTATTTT,-,TRBD2,TRBJ2-3,TRBV9
CASSPNAGGSKDTQYF,TGTGCCAGCTCACCAAATGCGGGCGGGAGCAAAGATACGCAGTATTTT,-,TRBD2,TRBJ2-3,TRBV18
CAILRAGINEQFF,TGCGCCATCCTCCGAGCCGGGATCAATGAGCAGTTCTTC,-,-,TRBJ2-1,TRBV5-1
CASSLGGTSGTSYEQYF,TGTGCCAGCAGCTTAGGGGGGACTAGCGGGACCTCCTACGAGCAGTACTTC,few,TRBD2,TRBJ2-7,TRBV7-6
CASSPSADSSYNEQFF,TGTGCCAGCTCACCATCGGCGGACAGCTCCTACAATGAGCAGTTCTTC,-,-,TRBJ2-1,TRBV18
CASSLGQMNTEAFF,TGTGCCAGCAGCTTGGGTCAGATGAACACTGAAGCTTTCTTT,few,-,TRBJ1-1,TRBV5-4
CASSLEQGRHYEQYF,TGCGCCAGCAGCTTGGAACAGGGGCGTCACTACGAGCAGTACTTC,-,TRBD1,TRBJ2-7,TRBV5-1
CASSYSSDPFTDTQYF,TGTGCCAGCAGTTACTCTAGCGATCCCTTCACAGATACGCAGTATTTT,-,-,TRBJ2-3,TRBV6-5
CASSSTGTPEQYF,TGCGCCAGCAGCTCTACAGGTACCCCCGAGCAGTACTTC,-,-,TRBJ2-7,TRBV5-1
CAISESERNTDTQYF,TGTGCCATCAGTGAGTCAGAGCGAAACACAGATACGCAGTATTTT,-,-,TRBJ2-3,TRBV10-3
CAWGPGGYTF,TGTGCCTGGGGCCCCGGGGGCTACACCTTC,-,-,TRBJ1-2,TRBV30
CASSSYFRDRKDNEQFF,TGCGCCAGCAGCTCTTACTTCCGGGACAGAAAAGACAATGAGCAGTTCTTC,-,TRBD1,TRBJ2-1,TRBV5-1